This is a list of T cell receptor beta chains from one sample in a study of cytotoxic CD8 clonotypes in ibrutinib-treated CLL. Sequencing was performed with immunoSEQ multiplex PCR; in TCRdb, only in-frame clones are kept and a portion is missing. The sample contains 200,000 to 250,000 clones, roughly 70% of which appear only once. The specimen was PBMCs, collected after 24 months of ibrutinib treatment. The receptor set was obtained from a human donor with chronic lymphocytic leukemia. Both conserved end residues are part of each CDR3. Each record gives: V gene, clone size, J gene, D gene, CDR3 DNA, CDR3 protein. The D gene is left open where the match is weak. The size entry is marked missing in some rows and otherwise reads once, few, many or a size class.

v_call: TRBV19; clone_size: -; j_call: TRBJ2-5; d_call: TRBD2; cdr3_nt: TGTGCCAGTAGTATTCGGCTAGCGGGAGCCAGAGAGACCCAGTACTTC; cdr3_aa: CASSIRLAGARETQYF
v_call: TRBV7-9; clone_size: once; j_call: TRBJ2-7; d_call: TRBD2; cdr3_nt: TGTGCCAGCAGCTTAGCTGGGACTAGCACCTACGAGCAGTACTTC; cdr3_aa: CASSLAGTSTYEQYF
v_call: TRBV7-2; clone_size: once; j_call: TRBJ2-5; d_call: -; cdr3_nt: TGTGCCAGCAGCACACTAGTGTTCGGAGAGACCCAGTACTTC; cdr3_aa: CASSTLVFGETQYF
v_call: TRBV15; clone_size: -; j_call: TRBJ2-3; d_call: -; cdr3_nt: TGTGCCACCAGCAGGCGAGGAGTTGGGAGAGATACGCAGTATTTT; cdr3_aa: CATSRRGVGRDTQYF
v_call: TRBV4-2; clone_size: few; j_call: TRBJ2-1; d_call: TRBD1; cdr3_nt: TGTGCCAGCAGCCAAGTGGGGCAGGGGGCGGGTAATGAGCAGTTCTTC; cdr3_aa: CASSQVGQGAGNEQFF
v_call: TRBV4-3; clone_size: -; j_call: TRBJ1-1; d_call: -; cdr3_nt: TGCGCCAGCAGCCAAGAGCCGGAGGGAGGATTGAACACTGAAGCTTTCTTT; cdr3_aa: CASSQEPEGGLNTEAFF
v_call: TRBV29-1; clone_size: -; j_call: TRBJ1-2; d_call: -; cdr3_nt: TGCAGCGTTGAGGGCCGCCCGGATGACTATGGCTACACCTTC; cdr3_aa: CSVEGRPDDYGYTF
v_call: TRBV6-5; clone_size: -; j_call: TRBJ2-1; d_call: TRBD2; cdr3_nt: TGTGCCAGCAGTTCGCCGCGGGCTAGCGGGCGCAATGAGCAGTTCTTC; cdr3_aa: CASSSPRASGRNEQFF
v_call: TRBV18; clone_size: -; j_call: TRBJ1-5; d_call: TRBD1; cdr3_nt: TGTGCCAGCTCAGGAACAGGGGGAGGCAATCAGCCCCAGCATTTT; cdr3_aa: CASSGTGGGNQPQHF
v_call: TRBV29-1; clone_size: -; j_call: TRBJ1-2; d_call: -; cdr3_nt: TGCAGCGTGGACGGCGGACGGATCTATGGCTACACCTTC; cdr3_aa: CSVDGGRIYGYTF
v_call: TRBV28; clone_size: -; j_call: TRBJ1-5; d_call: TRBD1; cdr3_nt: TGTGCCAGCAGTATACCCGGAGGACAGGGACATCAGCCCCAGCATTTT; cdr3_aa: CASSIPGGQGHQPQHF
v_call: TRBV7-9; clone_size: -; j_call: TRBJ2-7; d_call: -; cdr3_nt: TGTGCCAGCAGCTCCGTGACAAAACAGGGAGTCGGTTTCTACGAGCAGTACTTC; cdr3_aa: CASSSVTKQGVGFYEQYF
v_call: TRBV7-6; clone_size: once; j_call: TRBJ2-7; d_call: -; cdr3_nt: TGTGCCAGCAGCTTAGGGGCGAGCTACGAGCAGTACTTC; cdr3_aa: CASSLGASYEQYF
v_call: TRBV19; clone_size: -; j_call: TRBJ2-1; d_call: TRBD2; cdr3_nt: TGTGCCAGTAGTATTTTTGGCCTAGCGGGAGGGCGACCGTGGGGCAATGAGCAGTTCTTC; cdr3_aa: CASSIFGLAGGRPWGNEQFF
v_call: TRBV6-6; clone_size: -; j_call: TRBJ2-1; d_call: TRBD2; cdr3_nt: TGTGCCAGCAGCCAACGGGGGGACAATGAGCAGTTCTTC; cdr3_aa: CASSQRGDNEQFF
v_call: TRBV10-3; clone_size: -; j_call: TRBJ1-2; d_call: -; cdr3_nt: TGTGCCACCCAGGGGTTCGGGGCCTATGGCTACACCTTC; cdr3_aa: CATQGFGAYGYTF
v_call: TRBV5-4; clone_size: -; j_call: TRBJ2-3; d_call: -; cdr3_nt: TGTGCCAGCAGCTTGTCCGCCAGTGGGACAGATACGCAGTATTTT; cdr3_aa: CASSLSASGTDTQYF
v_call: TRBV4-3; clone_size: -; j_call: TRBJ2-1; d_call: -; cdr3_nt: TGCGCCAGCAGCCAAGACAATGAGCAGTTCTTC; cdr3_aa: CASSQDNEQFF
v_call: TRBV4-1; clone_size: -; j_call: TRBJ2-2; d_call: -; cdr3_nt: TGCGCCAGCAGCCGCGAGAACACCGGGGAGCTGTTTTTT; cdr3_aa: CASSRENTGELFF
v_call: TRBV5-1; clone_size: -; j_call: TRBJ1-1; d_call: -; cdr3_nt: TGCGCCAGCAGCTCAAGGGGAGGCGACACTGAAGCTTTCTTT; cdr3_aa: CASSSRGGDTEAFF
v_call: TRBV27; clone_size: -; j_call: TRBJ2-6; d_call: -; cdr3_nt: TGTGCCAGCACTTGGAGTGGGAACCAATTTTTTGCTGGGGCCAACGTCCTGACTTTC; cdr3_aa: CASTWSGNQFFAGANVLTF
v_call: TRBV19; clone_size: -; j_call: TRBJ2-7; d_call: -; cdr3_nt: TGTGCCAGTACTCAATCTCCCCCCTACGAGCAGTACTTC; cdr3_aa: CASTQSPPYEQYF
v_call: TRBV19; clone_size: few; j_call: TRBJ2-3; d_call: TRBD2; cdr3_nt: TGTGCCAGTAGCCTAGCGGGAGTGGGCACAGATACGCAGTATTTT; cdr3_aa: CASSLAGVGTDTQYF